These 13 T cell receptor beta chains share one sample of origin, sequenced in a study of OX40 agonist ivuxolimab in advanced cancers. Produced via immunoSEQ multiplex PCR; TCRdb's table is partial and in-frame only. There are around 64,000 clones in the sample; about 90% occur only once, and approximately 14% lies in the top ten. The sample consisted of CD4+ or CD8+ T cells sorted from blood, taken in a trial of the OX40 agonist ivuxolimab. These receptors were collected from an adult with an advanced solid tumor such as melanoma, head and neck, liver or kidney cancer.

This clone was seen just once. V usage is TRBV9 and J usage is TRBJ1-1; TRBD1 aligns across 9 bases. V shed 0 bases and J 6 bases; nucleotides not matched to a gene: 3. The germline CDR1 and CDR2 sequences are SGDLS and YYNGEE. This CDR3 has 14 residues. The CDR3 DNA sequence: TGTGCCAGCAGCGTAGTCGGGACAGGGCCTGAAGCTTTCTTT. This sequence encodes CASSVVGTGPEAFF.

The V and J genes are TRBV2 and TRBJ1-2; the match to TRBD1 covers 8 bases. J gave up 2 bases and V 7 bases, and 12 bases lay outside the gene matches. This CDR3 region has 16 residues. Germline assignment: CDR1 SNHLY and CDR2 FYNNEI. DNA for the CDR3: TGTGCCAGCATCGGACCTGGACAGGGTCTCAACTATGGCTACACCTTC. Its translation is CASIGPGQGLNYGYTF.

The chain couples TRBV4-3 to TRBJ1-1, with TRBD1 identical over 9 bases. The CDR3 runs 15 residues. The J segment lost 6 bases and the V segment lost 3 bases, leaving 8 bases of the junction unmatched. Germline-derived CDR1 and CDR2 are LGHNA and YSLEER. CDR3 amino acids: CASSHQTGGSAEAFF. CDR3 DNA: TGCGCCAGCAGCCACCAGACAGGGGGTAGCGCTGAAGCTTTCTTT.

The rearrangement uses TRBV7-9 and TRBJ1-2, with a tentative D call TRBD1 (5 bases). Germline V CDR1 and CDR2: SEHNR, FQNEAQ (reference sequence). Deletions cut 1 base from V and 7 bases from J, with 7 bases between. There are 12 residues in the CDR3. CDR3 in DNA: TGTGCCAGCAGCTTAGGGGGGGGTGGCTACACCTTC. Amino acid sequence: CASSLGGGGYTF.

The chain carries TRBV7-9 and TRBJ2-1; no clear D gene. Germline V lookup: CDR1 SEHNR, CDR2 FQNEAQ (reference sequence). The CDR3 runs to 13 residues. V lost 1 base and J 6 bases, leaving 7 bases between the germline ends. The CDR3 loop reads CASSLVLSNEQFF. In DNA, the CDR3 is TGTGCCAGCAGCTTAGTTCTCTCCAATGAGCAGTTCTTC.

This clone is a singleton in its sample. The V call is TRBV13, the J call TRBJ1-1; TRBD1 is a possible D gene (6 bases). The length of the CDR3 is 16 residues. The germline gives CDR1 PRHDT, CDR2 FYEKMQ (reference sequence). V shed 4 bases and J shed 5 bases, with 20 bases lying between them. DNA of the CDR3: TGTGCCAGCAGCTCCCCCACGGCCAGGGGAAGAACTGAAGCTTTCTTT. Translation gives CASSSPTARGRTEAFF.

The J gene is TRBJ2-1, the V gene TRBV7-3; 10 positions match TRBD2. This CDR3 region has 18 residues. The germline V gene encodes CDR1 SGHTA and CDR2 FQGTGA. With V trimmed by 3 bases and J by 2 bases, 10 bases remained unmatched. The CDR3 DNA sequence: TGTGCCAGCAGCTTGACCGGACTAGCGGAGATTACCTACAATGAGCAGTTCTTC. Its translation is CASSLTGLAEITYNEQFF.

The CDR3 loop reads CASSQDVVYRSGNTIYF. In DNA form, the CDR3 reads TGCGCCAGCAGCCAAGACGTTGTGTACCGCTCTGGAAACACCATATATTTT. The rearrangement links TRBV4-3 to TRBJ1-3; no firm D call. V dropped 0 bases and J dropped 0 bases, with 12 bases sitting between them. The CDR3 sequence is 17 residues long. Germline CDR1 LGHNA, CDR2 YSLEER.

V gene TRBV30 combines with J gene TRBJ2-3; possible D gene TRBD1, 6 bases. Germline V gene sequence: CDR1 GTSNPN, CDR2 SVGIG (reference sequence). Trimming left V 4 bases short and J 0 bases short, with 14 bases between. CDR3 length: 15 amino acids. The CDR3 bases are TGTGCCTGGACCAACGGACAGCTTAGCACAGATACGCAGTATTTT. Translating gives CAWTNGQLSTDTQYF.

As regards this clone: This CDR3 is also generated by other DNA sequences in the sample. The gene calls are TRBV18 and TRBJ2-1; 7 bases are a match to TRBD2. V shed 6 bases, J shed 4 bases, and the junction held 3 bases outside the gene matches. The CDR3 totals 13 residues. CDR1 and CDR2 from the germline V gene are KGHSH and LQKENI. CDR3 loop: CASSPGGYNEQFF. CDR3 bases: TGTGCCAGCTCTCCCGGGGGGTACAATGAGCAGTTCTTC.

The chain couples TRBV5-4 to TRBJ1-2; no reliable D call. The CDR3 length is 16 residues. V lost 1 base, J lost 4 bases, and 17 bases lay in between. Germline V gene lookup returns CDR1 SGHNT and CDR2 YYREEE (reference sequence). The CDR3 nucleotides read TGTGCCAGCAGCTTGTACCCCCGTGCAGAGATCTATGGCTACACCTTC. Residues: CASSLYPRAEIYGYTF. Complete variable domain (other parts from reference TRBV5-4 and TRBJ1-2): ETGVTQSPTHLIKTRGQQVTLRCSSQSGHNTVSWYQQALGQGPQFIFQYYREEENGRGNFPPRFSGLQFPNYSSELNVNALELDDSALYLCASSLYPRAEIYGYTFGSGTRLTVV.

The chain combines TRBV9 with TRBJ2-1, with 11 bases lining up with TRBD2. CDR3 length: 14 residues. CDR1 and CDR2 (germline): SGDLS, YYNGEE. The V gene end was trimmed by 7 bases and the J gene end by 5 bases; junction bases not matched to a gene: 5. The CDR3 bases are TGTGCCAGCGCTAGCGGGAGGCTGAACAATGAGCAGTTCTTC. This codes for CASASGRLNNEQFF.

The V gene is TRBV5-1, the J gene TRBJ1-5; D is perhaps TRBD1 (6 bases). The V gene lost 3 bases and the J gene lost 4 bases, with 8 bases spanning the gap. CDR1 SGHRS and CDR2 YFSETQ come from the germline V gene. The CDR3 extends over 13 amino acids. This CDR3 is CASSWDINQPQHF. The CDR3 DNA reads TGCGCCAGCAGCTGGGACATAAATCAGCCCCAGCATTTT.